Listed below are T cell receptor beta chains from one sample, sequenced in a study of CD8 T cells in Susac syndrome. Each CDR3 protein is one row after TCRdb ran MiXCR on the immunoSEQ multiplex PCR reads. Of about 130,000 distinct CDR3 sequences in the sample, 85% to 95% were seen once. Material for sequencing was CD8+ T cells from PBMCs. All receptors derive from a human donor with Susac syndrome. Each CDR3 is given with its conserved first and last residue. Each record gives: V gene, D gene, J gene, clone size, CDR3 DNA, CDR3 protein. D genes are given only for firm matches. Clone size is not always given. Where it is, it says once, few, many or a class for expanded clones.

v_call: TRBV7-6; d_call: NA; j_call: TRBJ1-4; clone_size: NA; cdr3_nt: TGTGCCAGCAGCTTAGGGGAGGAGGAAAAACTGTTTTTT; cdr3_aa: CASSLGEEEKLFF
v_call: TRBV2; d_call: NA; j_call: TRBJ2-2; clone_size: NA; cdr3_nt: TGTGCCAGCCATGCGGGGCCCGGGGAGCTGTTTTTT; cdr3_aa: CASHAGPGELFF
v_call: TRBV4-1; d_call: NA; j_call: TRBJ2-7; clone_size: NA; cdr3_nt: TGCGCCAGCTACCCCTCGGGGCCCAGGGGGGACGAGCAGTACTTC; cdr3_aa: CASYPSGPRGDEQYF
v_call: TRBV19; d_call: NA; j_call: TRBJ2-7; clone_size: NA; cdr3_nt: TGTGCCAGTAGTCCAGAGGACAGCGCGTACGAGCAGTACTTC; cdr3_aa: CASSPEDSAYEQYF
v_call: TRBV12-3/TRBV12-4; d_call: NA; j_call: TRBJ2-7; clone_size: NA; cdr3_nt: TGTGCCAGCAGCAATGGGAATTCCTACGAGCAGTACTTC; cdr3_aa: CASSNGNSYEQYF
v_call: TRBV9; d_call: NA; j_call: TRBJ2-1; clone_size: NA; cdr3_nt: TGTGCCAGCAGCGTAGTCAGTTCCTACAATGAGCAGTTCTTC; cdr3_aa: CASSVVSSYNEQFF
v_call: TRBV13; d_call: NA; j_call: TRBJ2-7; clone_size: NA; cdr3_nt: TGTGCCAGCAGCTTCTCCGGGATCGCCTACGAGCAGTACTTC; cdr3_aa: CASSFSGIAYEQYF
v_call: TRBV13; d_call: NA; j_call: TRBJ1-1; clone_size: NA; cdr3_nt: TGTGCCAGCAGCCCCCAGGGTCGTGTCACTGAAGCTTTCTTT; cdr3_aa: CASSPQGRVTEAFF
v_call: TRBV7-6; d_call: NA; j_call: TRBJ1-4; clone_size: once; cdr3_nt: TGTGCCAGCAGCTTAATGCCACCTGCAACTAATGAAAAACTGTTTTTT; cdr3_aa: CASSLMPPATNEKLFF
v_call: TRBV20-1; d_call: NA; j_call: TRBJ2-1; clone_size: NA; cdr3_nt: TGCAGTGCTAGAGAAGAGTTAGGGCTAGCCTACAATGAGCAGTTCTTC; cdr3_aa: CSAREELGLAYNEQFF
v_call: TRBV7-9; d_call: NA; j_call: TRBJ2-7; clone_size: NA; cdr3_nt: TGTGCCAGCAGCCCTGGGGGCGGGGACGAGCAGTACTTC; cdr3_aa: CASSPGGGDEQYF
v_call: TRBV29-1; d_call: TRBD2; j_call: TRBJ2-1; clone_size: NA; cdr3_nt: TGCAGCTCACCGAATCCCACTAGCGGTTTGTACAATGAGCAGTTCTTC; cdr3_aa: CSSPNPTSGLYNEQFF
v_call: TRBV7-3; d_call: NA; j_call: TRBJ2-3; clone_size: few; cdr3_nt: TGTGCCAGCAGCTCCCTCTCAGATACGCAGTATTTT; cdr3_aa: CASSSLSDTQYF
v_call: TRBV24-1; d_call: NA; j_call: TRBJ2-7; clone_size: NA; cdr3_nt: TGCGACTTGGGCGGCTCCTACGAGCAGTACTTC; cdr3_aa: CDLGGSYEQYF
v_call: TRBV5-1; d_call: NA; j_call: TRBJ1-1; clone_size: NA; cdr3_nt: TGCGCCAGCAGCATTGAACCCCCAGTAGCCGAAACTGAAGCTTTCTTT; cdr3_aa: CASSIEPPVAETEAFF
v_call: TRBV29-1; d_call: NA; j_call: TRBJ2-1; clone_size: once; cdr3_nt: TGCAGCGTTGGTGAGCAGTTCTTC; cdr3_aa: CSVGEQFF
v_call: TRBV29-1; d_call: TRBD1; j_call: TRBJ2-7; clone_size: NA; cdr3_nt: TGCAGCGTTACAGGGGGCGCACCCTACGAGCAGTACTTC; cdr3_aa: CSVTGGAPYEQYF
v_call: TRBV9; d_call: NA; j_call: TRBJ2-1; clone_size: NA; cdr3_nt: TGTGCCAGCAGCGTAGCAGGGGACTACAATGAGCAGTTCTTC; cdr3_aa: CASSVAGDYNEQFF